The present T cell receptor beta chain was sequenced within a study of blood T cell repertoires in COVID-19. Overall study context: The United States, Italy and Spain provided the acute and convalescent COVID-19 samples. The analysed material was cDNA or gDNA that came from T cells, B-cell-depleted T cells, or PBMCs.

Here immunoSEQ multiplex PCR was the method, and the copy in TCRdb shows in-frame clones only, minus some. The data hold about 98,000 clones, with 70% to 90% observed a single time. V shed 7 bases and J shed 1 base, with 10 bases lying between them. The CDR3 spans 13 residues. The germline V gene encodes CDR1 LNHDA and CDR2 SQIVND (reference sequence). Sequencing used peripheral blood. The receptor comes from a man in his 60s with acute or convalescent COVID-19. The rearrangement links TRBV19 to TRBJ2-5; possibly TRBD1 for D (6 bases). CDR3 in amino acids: CASKDSTQETQYF. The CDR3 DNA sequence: TGTGCCAGTAAGGACAGCACCCAAGAGACCCAGTACTTC.